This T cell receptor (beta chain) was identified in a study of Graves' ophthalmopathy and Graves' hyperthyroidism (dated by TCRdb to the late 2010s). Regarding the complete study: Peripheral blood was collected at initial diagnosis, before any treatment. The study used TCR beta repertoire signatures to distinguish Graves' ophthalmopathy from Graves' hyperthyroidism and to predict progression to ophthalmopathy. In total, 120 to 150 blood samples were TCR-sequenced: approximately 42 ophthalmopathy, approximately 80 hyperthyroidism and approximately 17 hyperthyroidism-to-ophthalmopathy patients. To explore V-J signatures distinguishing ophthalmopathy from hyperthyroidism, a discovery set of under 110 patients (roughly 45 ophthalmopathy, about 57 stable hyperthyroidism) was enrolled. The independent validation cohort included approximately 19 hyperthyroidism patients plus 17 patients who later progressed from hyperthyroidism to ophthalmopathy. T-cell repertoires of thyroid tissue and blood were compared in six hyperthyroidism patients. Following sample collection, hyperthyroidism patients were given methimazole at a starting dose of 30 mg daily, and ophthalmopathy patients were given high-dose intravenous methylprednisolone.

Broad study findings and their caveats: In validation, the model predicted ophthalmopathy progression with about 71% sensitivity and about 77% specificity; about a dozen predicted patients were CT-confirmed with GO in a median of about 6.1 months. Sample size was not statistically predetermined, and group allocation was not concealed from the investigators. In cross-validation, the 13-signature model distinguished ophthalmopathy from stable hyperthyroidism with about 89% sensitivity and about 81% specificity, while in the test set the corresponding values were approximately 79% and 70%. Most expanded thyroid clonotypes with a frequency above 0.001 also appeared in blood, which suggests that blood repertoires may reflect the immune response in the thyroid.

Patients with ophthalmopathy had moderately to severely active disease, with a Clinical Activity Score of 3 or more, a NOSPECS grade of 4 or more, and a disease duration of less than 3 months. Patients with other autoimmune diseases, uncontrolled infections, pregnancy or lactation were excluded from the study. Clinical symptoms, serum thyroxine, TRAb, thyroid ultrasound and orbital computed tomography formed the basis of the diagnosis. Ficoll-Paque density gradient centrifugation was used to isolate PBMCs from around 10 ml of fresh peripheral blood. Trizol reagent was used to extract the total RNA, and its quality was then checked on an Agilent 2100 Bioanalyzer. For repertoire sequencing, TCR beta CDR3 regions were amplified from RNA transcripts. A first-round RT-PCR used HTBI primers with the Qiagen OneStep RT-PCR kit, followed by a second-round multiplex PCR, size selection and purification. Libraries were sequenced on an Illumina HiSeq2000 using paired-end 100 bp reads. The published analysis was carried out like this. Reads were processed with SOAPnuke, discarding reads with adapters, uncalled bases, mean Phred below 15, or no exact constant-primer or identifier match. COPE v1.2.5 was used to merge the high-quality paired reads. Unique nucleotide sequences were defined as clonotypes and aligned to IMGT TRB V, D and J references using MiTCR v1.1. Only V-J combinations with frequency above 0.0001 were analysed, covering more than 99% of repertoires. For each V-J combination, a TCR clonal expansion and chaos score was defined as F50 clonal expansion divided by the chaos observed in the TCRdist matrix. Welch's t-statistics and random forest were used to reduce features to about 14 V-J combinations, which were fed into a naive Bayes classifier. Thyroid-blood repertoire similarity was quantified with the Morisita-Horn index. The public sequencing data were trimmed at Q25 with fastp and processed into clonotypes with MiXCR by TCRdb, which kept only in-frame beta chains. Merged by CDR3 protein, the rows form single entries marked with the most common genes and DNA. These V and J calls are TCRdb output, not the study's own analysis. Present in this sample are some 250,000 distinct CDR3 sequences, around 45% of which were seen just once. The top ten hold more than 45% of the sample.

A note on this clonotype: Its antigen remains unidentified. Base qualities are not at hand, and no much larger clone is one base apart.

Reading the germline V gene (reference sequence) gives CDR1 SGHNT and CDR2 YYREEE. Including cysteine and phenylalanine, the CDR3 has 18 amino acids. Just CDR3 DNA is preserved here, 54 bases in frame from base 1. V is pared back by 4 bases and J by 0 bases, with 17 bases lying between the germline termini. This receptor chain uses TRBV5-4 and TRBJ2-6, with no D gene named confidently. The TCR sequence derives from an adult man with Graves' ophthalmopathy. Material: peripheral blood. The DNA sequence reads TGTGCCAGCAGCCAAGTGGCAGGCCTAAACTCTGGGGCCAACGTCCTGACTTTC. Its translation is CASSQVAGLNSGANVLTF.